This T cell receptor beta chain appears in the sequencing data of a study of PD-1 blockade in classical Hodgkin lymphoma. The CDR3 spans 14 residues. Trimming at V came to 7 bases and at J to 8 bases, leaving 9 bases not matched to a gene. Germline V CDR1 and CDR2: MDHEN, SYDVKM. Findings of the study overall: Newly diagnosed patients were said to have less baseline TCR diversity than healthy donors did. Causes of the repertoire differences remain undefined, possibly disease activity or prior therapy.

This clone appeared once. Its antigen remains unknown. Time point reported: newly diagnosed, previously untreated cHL patient sample. Magnetic depletion of unwanted cells isolated CD4+ T cells from thawed PBMCs. Comparison samples consisted of PBMCs from newly diagnosed, untreated classical Hodgkin lymphoma. The repertoire was sequenced with immunoSEQ multiplex PCR; TCRdb's copy has only in-frame clones and lacks some. Among 15,000 to 17,000 clones, about 86% were seen once, and the ten largest hold about 0.82%. The V and J genes are TRBV28 and TRBJ1-2, with 11 bases fitting TRBD1. The receptor comes from a human donor with classical Hodgkin lymphoma. Sequenced material: CD4+ T cells from blood. The CDR3 loop reads CASKPGQGGLGYTF. CDR3 nucleotides: TGTGCCAGCAAACCGGGACAGGGGGGTTTGGGCTACACCTTC.